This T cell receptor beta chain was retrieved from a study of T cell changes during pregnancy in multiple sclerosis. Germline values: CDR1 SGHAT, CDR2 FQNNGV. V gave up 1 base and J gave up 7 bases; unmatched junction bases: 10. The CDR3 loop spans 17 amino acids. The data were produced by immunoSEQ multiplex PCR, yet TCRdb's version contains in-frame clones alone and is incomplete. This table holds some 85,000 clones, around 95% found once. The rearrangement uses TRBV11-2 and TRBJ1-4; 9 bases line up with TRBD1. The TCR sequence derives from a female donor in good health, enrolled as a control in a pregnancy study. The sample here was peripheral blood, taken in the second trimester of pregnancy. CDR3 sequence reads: CASSLGPGGTGREKLFF. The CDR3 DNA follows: TGTGCCAGCAGCTTAGGCCCTGGCGGGACAGGGCGTGAAAAACTGTTTTTT.